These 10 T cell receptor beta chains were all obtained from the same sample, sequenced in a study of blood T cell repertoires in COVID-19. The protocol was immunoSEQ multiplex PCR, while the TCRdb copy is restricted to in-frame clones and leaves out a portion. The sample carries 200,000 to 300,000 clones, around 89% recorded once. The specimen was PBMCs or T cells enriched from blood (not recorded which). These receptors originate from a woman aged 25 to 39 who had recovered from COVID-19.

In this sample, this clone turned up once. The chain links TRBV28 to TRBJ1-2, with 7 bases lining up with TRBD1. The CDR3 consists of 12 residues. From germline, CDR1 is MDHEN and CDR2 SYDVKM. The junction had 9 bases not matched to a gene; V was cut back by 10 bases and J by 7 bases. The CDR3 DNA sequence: TGTGCCAATCCCAAGGGGGCGCGTGGCTACACCTTC. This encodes CANPKGARGYTF.

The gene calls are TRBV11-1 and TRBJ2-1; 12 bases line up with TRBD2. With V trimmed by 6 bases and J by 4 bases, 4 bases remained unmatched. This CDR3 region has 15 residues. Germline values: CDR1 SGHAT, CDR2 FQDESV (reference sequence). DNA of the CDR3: TGTGCCAGCAGTGAGACTAGCGGGGGATACAATGAGCAGTTCTTC. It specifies CASSETSGGYNEQFF.

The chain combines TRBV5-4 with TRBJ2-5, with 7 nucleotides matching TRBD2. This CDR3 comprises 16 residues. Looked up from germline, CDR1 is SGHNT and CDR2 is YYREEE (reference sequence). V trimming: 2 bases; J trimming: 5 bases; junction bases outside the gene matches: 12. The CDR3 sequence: CASSLETSLKGETQYF. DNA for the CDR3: TGTGCCAGCAGCTTAGAGACTAGCCTAAAGGGGGAGACCCAGTACTTC.

The CDR3 here is CASSLAENTQYF. In nucleotides, the CDR3 is TGTGCCAGCAGCTTGGCCGAGAATACGCAGTATTTT. V is TRBV5-4 and J is TRBJ2-3; D call uncertain. V was trimmed by 0 bases and J by 7 bases, leaving 6 bases between them. CDR1 and CDR2 from the germline V gene are SGHNT and YYREEE (reference sequence). This CDR3 is built from 12 residues. The variable domain in full, with the rest retrieved from reference TRBV5-4 and TRBJ2-3, is ETGVTQSPTHLIKTRGQQVTLRCSSQSGHNTVSWYQQALGQGPQFIFQYYREEENGRGNFPPRFSGLQFPNYSSELNVNALELDDSALYLCASSLAENTQYFGPGTRLTVL.

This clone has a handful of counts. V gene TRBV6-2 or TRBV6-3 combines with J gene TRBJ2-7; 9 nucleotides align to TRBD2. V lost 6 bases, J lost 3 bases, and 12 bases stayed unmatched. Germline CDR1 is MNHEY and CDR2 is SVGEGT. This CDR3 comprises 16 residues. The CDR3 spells CASSPFGTSTRYEQYF. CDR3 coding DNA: TGTGCCAGCAGCCCTTTTGGGACTAGCACCCGCTACGAGCAGTACTTC.

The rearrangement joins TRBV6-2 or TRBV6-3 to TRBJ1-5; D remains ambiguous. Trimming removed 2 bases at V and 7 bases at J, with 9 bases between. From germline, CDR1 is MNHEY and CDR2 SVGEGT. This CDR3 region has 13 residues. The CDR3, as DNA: TGTGCCAGCAGTTACGGCCCCAGACAGCCCCAGCATTTT. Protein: CASSYGPRQPQHF.

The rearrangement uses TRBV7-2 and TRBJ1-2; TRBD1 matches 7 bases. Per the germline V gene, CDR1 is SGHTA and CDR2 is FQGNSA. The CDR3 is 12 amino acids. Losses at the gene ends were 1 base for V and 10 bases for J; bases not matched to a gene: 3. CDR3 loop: CASSLGGTAYTF. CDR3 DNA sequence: TGTGCCAGCAGCTTAGGTGGGACAGCCTACACCTTC. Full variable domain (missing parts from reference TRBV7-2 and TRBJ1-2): GAGVSQSPSNKVTEKGKDVELRCDPISGHTALYWYRQSLGQGLEFLIYFQGNSAPDKSGLPSDRFSAERTGGSVSTLTIQRTQQEDSAVYLCASSLGGTAYTFGSGTRLTVV.

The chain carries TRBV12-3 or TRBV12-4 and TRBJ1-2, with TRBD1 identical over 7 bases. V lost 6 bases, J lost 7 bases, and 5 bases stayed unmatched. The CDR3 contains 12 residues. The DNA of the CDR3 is TGTGCCAGCAGCTACAGGGGTCCTGGCTACACCTTC. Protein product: CASSYRGPGYTF.

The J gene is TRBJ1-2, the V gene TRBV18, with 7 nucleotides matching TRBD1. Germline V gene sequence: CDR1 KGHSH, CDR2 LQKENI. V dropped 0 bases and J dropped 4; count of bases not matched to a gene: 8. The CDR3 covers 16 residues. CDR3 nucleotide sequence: TGTGCCAGCTCACCACCGATTAAGCCAGGGGGCTATGGCTACACCTTC. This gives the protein CASSPPIKPGGYGYTF.

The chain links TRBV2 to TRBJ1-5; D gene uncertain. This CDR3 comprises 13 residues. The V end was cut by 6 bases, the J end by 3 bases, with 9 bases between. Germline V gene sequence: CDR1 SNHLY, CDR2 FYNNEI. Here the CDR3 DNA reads TGTGCCAGCAGAAGAGGCGACAATCAGCCCCAGCATTTT. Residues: CASRRGDNQPQHF. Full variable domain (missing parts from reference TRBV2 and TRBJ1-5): EPEVTQTPSHQVTQMGQEVILRCVPISNHLYFYWYRQILGQKVEFLVSFYNNEISEKSEIFDDQFSVERPDGSNFTLKIRSTKLEDSAMYFCASRRGDNQPQHFGDGTRLSIL.